The 30 T cell receptor beta chains given below trace back to one sample, sequenced in a study of shared clonotypes between healthy human individuals. Only in-frame clones appear in the TCRdb table, and some are missing; sequencing was by immunoSEQ multiplex PCR. The sample has a few hundred thousand clones; over 75% are singletons. The source material was memory CD8+ T cells sorted from blood. Stated subset: CD45RO+ cells pooled with CCR7-negative TemRA cells. The receptors come from a young man in good health.

The chain couples TRBV10-3 to TRBJ2-7, with TRBD2 matching over 8 bases. This CDR3 is built from 16 residues. Trimming at V came to 10 bases and at J to 1 base, leaving 15 bases not matched to a gene. Germline V gene sequence: CDR1 ENHRY, CDR2 SYGVKD. The CDR3 sequence: CASGGLAAQASYEQYF. CDR3 coding DNA: TGTGCCAGCGGGGGGCTAGCGGCCCAGGCATCCTACGAGCAGTACTTC.

The rearrangement links TRBV15 to TRBJ2-7; 11 positions agree with TRBD2. Germline CDR1 reads LNHNV; CDR2 reads YYDKDF (reference sequence). This CDR3 is built from 18 residues. With V trimmed by 0 bases and J by 5 bases, 12 bases remained unmatched. CDR3 region: CATSRDGIAGGPGDEQYF. CDR3 DNA: TGTGCCACCAGCAGAGATGGGATAGCGGGAGGGCCCGGGGACGAGCAGTACTTC.

The chain combines TRBV5-6 with TRBJ1-2; D is undetermined. The germline V and J ends were trimmed by 1 base and 4 bases, with 11 bases remaining between them. The CDR3 runs to 14 residues. Germline V lookup: CDR1 SGHDT, CDR2 YYEEEE. Here the CDR3 reads CASSLLTPLYGYTF. CDR3 sequence (DNA): TGTGCCAGCAGCTTGTTGACACCACTCTATGGCTACACCTTC.

This chain uses TRBV19 with TRBJ2-7; no firm D call. The length of the CDR3 is 15 residues. The V end was cut by 3 bases, the J end by 5 bases, with 17 bases between. The germline V gene has CDR1 LNHDA and CDR2 SQIVND (reference sequence). The CDR3: CASSMVGLVGNEQYF. CDR3 bases: TGTGCCAGTAGTATGGTTGGTCTCGTTGGGAACGAGCAGTACTTC.

In DNA, the CDR3 is TGTGCCATCAGTGAGCTTGACAGGGTTGGAAACACCATATATTTT. Its protein product is CAISELDRVGNTIYF. The chain recombines TRBV10-3 with TRBJ1-3; 7 nucleotides match TRBD1. The CDR3 consists of 15 residues. In germline, CDR1 is ENHRY, CDR2 SYGVKD. The V and J ends lost 2 bases and 3 bases, in that order; junction bases with no gene match: 4.

This clone was found once. The genes are TRBV6-5 and TRBJ2-5; weak D call: TRBD1 (5 bases). This CDR3 is built from 15 residues. Trimming stripped 0 bases from V and 0 bases from J, with 8 bases between. Germline lookup yields CDR1 MNHEY and CDR2 SVGAGI. DNA for the CDR3: TGTGCCAGCAGTTACTCGCCAGGGAACCAAGAGACCCAGTACTTC. Residues: CASSYSPGNQETQYF.

The CDR3 bases are TGCGCCAGCAGCCAAGTGATAGGAGCAGTACAGTACTTC. This gives the protein CASSQVIGAVQYF. The chain is built from TRBV4-3 and TRBJ2-7; unclear D gene. V lost 1 base to trimming and J lost 10 bases, with 14 bases between them. The germline gives CDR1 LGHNA, CDR2 YSLEER. The CDR3 covers 13 residues.

The J gene is TRBJ2-1, the V gene TRBV10-2; D not resolved. Trimming stripped 3 bases from V and 4 bases from J, with 4 bases between. The CDR3 contains 12 residues. Germline values: CDR1 WSHSY, CDR2 SAAADI. In DNA, the CDR3 is TGCGCCAGCAGTGACCTTTACAATGAGCAGTTCTTC. Its protein is CASSDLYNEQFF.

This clone was recorded once. The chain carries TRBV5-1 and TRBJ2-1; 14 nucleotides agree with TRBD2. The germline V gene has CDR1 SGHRS and CDR2 YFSETQ. The V gene end was trimmed by 3 bases and the J gene end by 3 bases; junction bases not matched to a gene: 11. This CDR3 is built from 19 residues. The CDR3 coding sequence is TGCGCCAGCAGCTCAGGACTAGCGGGGGGCCTGTCAATCTACAATGAGCAGTTCTTC. Translation: CASSSGLAGGLSIYNEQFF.

The chain is built from TRBV18 and TRBJ1-4, with TRBD1 matching 9 bases. Trimming cost V 6 bases and J 6 bases; bases outside gene matches: 8. The CDR3 loop spans 15 amino acids. CDR1 KGHSH and CDR2 LQKENI come from the germline V gene. Here the CDR3 DNA reads TGTGCCAGCTCCCCAAGGGACAGGGATGATGAAAAACTGTTTTTT. It codes for CASSPRDRDDEKLFF. The full variable domain, with the rest looked up from reference TRBV18 and TRBJ1-4, is NAGVMQNPRHLVRRRGQEARLRCSPMKGHSHVYWYRQLPEEGLKFMVYLQKENIIDESGMPKERFSAEFPKEGPSILRIQQVVRGDSAAYFCASSPRDRDDEKLFFGSGTQLSVL.

The V gene is TRBV5-1, the J gene TRBJ1-5, with a possible D match to TRBD1 (5 bases). Trimming took off 0 bases at V and 2 bases at J, with 12 bases between the two ends. The CDR3 has 16 residues. The germline gives CDR1 SGHRS, CDR2 YFSETQ. CDR3 in DNA: TGCGCCAGCAGCTTGGATGGGGGGAAGCGCAATCAGCCCCAGCATTTT. Translation gives CASSLDGGKRNQPQHF. The full variable domain, completed using reference TRBV5-1 and TRBJ1-5, is KAGVTQTPRYLIKTRGQQVTLSCSPISGHRSVSWYQQTPGQGLQFLFEYFSETQRNKGNFPGRFSGRQFSNSRSEMNVSTLELGDSALYLCASSLDGGKRNQPQHFGDGTRLSIL.

The J gene is TRBJ2-7, the V gene TRBV5-4, with D tentatively TRBD2 (6 bases). The CDR3 spans 15 residues. CDR1 SGHNT and CDR2 YYREEE come from the germline V gene (reference sequence). V was clipped by 7 bases and J by 0 bases, with 17 bases between them. The CDR3 coding sequence is TGTGCCAGCTCCCTTCGTCGGGGGATCTCCTACGAGCAGTACTTC. Its translation: CASSLRRGISYEQYF.

The chain links TRBV6-7 to TRBJ2-7; D is possibly TRBD1 (5 bases). TRBV6-7 is given ORF status, its function remaining uncertain. Trimming left V 7 bases short and J 6 bases short, with 13 bases between. The CDR3 is made up of 12 amino acids. The CDR3 DNA sequence: TGTGCCAGCACCGTAGGGGTCGGCGAGCAGTACTTC. Translation gives CASTVGVGEQYF.

This clone was counted only a few times. The V gene is TRBV11-2, the J gene TRBJ2-7, with D perhaps TRBD2 (6 bases). The V gene's germline CDR1 is SGHAT and CDR2 FQNNGV. The CDR3 runs 16 residues. V was shortened by 3 bases and J by 6 bases, with 21 bases between the two germline ends. CDR3 nucleotide sequence: TGTGCCAGCAGCTTGGCGTTGTATGGGGGGTCATCCGAGCAGTACTTC. Its translation: CASSLALYGGSSEQYF. Drawing the rest from reference TRBV11-2 and TRBJ2-7, the complete variable domain is EAGVAQSPRYKIIEKRQSVAFWCNPISGHATLYWYQQILGQGPKLLIQFQNNGVVDDSQLPKDRFSAERLKGVDSTLKIQPAKLEDSAVYLCASSLALYGGSSEQYFGPGTRLTVT.

The rearrangement links TRBV11-2 to TRBJ2-1; D unresolved. V lost 5 bases, J lost 0 bases, and 11 bases lay in between. This CDR3 contains 15 residues. The germline gives CDR1 SGHAT, CDR2 FQNNGV. The DNA for the CDR3 is TGTGCCAGCAGCCCCGATTTCTCCTCCTACAATGAGCAGTTCTTC. Translating it yields CASSPDFSSYNEQFF.

The chain is built from TRBV11-2 and TRBJ2-7, with 10 bases aligning to TRBD2. This CDR3 has 15 amino acids. V lost 5 bases and J lost 0; bases outside the gene matches: 4. Germline CDR1 and CDR2: SGHAT and FQNNGV. The chain's CDR3 is CASSPTSGPSYEQYF. DNA of the CDR3: TGTGCCAGCAGCCCGACTAGCGGGCCCTCCTACGAGCAGTACTTC.

The chain recombines TRBV7-9 with TRBJ2-7; 8 bases fit TRBD1. Trimming at V came to 7 bases and at J to 0 bases, leaving 5 bases not matched to a gene. Germline V gene sequence: CDR1 SEHNR, CDR2 FQNEAQ (reference sequence). This CDR3 has 14 amino acids. The DNA of the CDR3 is TGTGCCAGCATCAGGACAGGGAGCTCCTACGAGCAGTACTTC. This encodes CASIRTGSSYEQYF.

This clone was seen more than once but under ten times. At the DNA level, this CDR3 is encoded by other sequences in the same sample as well. The chain joins TRBV6-5 to TRBJ2-5, with D possibly called TRBD1 or TRBD2 (5 bases each). The length of the CDR3 is 13 residues. V was cut by 1 base and J by 3 bases, with 6 bases left in between. Germline-derived CDR1 and CDR2 are MNHEY and SVGAGI. The CDR3 sequence is CASSYLGEETQYF. The CDR3 DNA follows: TGTGCCAGCAGTTACTTGGGGGAAGAGACCCAGTACTTC.

J is TRBJ2-7 and V is TRBV5-5, with no clear D. Germline V gene sequence: CDR1 SGHKS, CDR2 YYEKEE (reference sequence). The V end lost 4 bases, the J end lost 9 bases, and 20 bases lay between the germline ends. The CDR3 is made up of 14 amino acids. Here the CDR3 reads CASSRVEDPTWQYF. DNA of the CDR3: TGTGCCAGCAGCCGGGTTGAGGACCCCACTTGGCAGTACTTC.

J is TRBJ1-6 and V is TRBV19, with D hard to call. Between the trimmed V and J ends, which lost 6 bases and 14 bases, there was a span of 20 bases. The CDR3 runs to 14 residues. CDR1 is LNHDA, CDR2 SQIVND, per germline (reference sequence). This CDR3 is CASRMNWGWETLHF. The CDR3 DNA sequence: TGTGCCAGTAGGATGAACTGGGGATGGGAGACCCTCCACTTT.

The chain has TRBV28 and TRBJ2-7; a possible D gene is TRBD1 (5 bases). Trimming removed 1 base at V and 2 bases at J, with 15 bases between. This CDR3 comprises 16 residues. CDR1 and CDR2 from the germline V gene are MDHEN and SYDVKM. CDR3 protein: CASSLLIQGLAYEQYF. The CDR3 nucleotides are TGTGCCAGCAGTTTATTAATCCAGGGTCTCGCCTACGAGCAGTACTTC.

This clone turned up a few times. The rearrangement uses TRBV13 and TRBJ2-7, with D perhaps matching TRBD2 (5 bases). Germline-derived CDR1 and CDR2 are PRHDT and FYEKMQ (reference sequence). The V end lost 5 bases, the J end lost 0 bases, and 14 bases lay between the germline ends. CDR3 length: 15 residues. The CDR3 DNA follows: TGTGCCAGCAGCCTAGCCCTGGAGAGCTCCTACGAGCAGTACTTC. This codes for CASSLALESSYEQYF.

The chain carries TRBV30 and TRBJ1-3; weak D call: TRBD1 (6 bases). Germline CDR1 reads GTSNPN; CDR2 reads SVGIG (reference sequence). Trimming cost V 2 bases and J 0 bases, with 20 bases left between them. The CDR3 runs to 18 residues. CDR3 in amino acids: CAWSKLVYGGNSGNTIYF. As DNA, the CDR3 is TGTGCCTGGAGTAAACTGGTTTATGGGGGCAACTCTGGAAACACCATATATTTT.

J is TRBJ2-1 and V is TRBV2; 7 bases match TRBD1. The CDR3 sequence is 14 residues long. Germline V CDR1 and CDR2: SNHLY, FYNNEI. V trimming: 5 bases; J trimming: 10 bases; junction bases outside the gene matches: 11. In DNA form, the CDR3 reads TGTGCCAGCAGTTCCTTACAGGGGTTGTCGGAGCAGTTCTTC. Protein product: CASSSLQGLSEQFF.

V is TRBV11-2 and J is TRBJ2-7, with TRBD1 matching 11 bases. Germline-derived CDR1 and CDR2 are SGHAT and FQNNGV. The J segment lost 0 bases and the V segment lost 4 bases, leaving 8 bases of the junction unmatched. This CDR3 has 17 amino acids. The CDR3 loop reads CASSSGQGVLFSYEQYF. CDR3 coding DNA: TGTGCCAGCAGCTCGGGACAGGGGGTCCTCTTCTCCTACGAGCAGTACTTC.

This clone was counted a single time. The V and J genes are TRBV4-2 and TRBJ2-4; 9 nucleotides match TRBD2. The CDR3 contains 18 residues. The germline V gene encodes CDR1 LGHNA and CDR2 YNFKEQ. With V trimmed by 4 bases and J by 0 bases, 10 bases remained unmatched. CDR3 in DNA: TGTGCCAGCAGCCCGCTAGCGGGACCGGCCTTAGCCAAAAACATTCAGTACTTC. Its protein is CASSPLAGPALAKNIQYF.

The chain recombines TRBV25-1 with TRBJ2-7; 9 positions agree with TRBD1. CDR3 length equals 14 residues. V lost 4 bases to trimming and J lost 2 bases; unmatched junction nucleotides: 3. In germline, CDR1 is MGHDK, CDR2 SYGVNS. CDR3 sequence reads: CASSGGTGPYEQYF. In DNA form, the CDR3 reads TGTGCCAGCAGTGGTGGGACAGGGCCCTACGAGCAGTACTTC.

This rearrangement joins TRBV28 to TRBJ2-5, with TRBD2 identical over 7 bases. CDR1 and CDR2 from the germline V gene are MDHEN and SYDVKM. V shed 3 bases and J 2 bases; nucleotides not matched to a gene: 3. There are 14 residues in the CDR3. In DNA form, the CDR3 reads TGTGCCAGCAGTTTCCAGCGGGATCAAGAGACCCAGTACTTC. This sequence encodes CASSFQRDQETQYF.

This chain joins TRBV5-6 and TRBJ2-1; D may match TRBD1 or TRBD2 (5 bases each). The length of the CDR3 is 19 residues. The V gene's germline CDR1 is SGHDT and CDR2 YYEEEE. Between the trimmed V and J ends, which lost 2 bases and 3 bases, there was a span of 24 bases. The CDR3 nucleotides are TGTGCCAGCAGCTTCGTGTGGCCCGGGGCTCCCCAACTCTACAATGAGCAGTTCTTC. Protein sequence: CASSFVWPGAPQLYNEQFF.

The chain recombines TRBV5-4 with TRBJ2-5, with D unclear. Germline loops: CDR1 SGHNT, CDR2 YYREEE (reference sequence). The length of the CDR3 is 13 residues. V lost 0 bases and J lost 6, with 9 bases in between. DNA of the CDR3: TGTGCCAGCAGCTTGGACCCTATCCAGACCCAGTACTTC. It translates to CASSLDPIQTQYF.